The entry that follows covers one T cell receptor (beta chain) sequence. Its antigen specificity is not known. Per-nucleotide qualities are absent, and no much larger clonotype sits a single base away. These data belong to a study of blood T cell repertoires in COVID-19 (dated by TCRdb to 2018 to 2020). Study-level background: Samples covering the acute and convalescent phases of COVID-19 were provided by collaborators in the United States, Italy and Spain. The material from the prospective study consisted of cDNA or gDNA derived from T cells, B-cell-depleted T cells, or PBMCs. Deeply sampled blood TCRbeta repertoires from subjects exposed to, actively infected with, or recovered from COVID-19 were included in the dataset. The repertoires were made available in a free public database intended to serve as a resource for research on the immune response to SARS-CoV-2. Samples came from the ongoing ImmuneRACE study (first 160 participants) plus 1,254 subjects from 6 global collaborators. Nearly every sample came with metadata listing a de-identified subject ID, COVID-19 status, age in years and sex. Where HLA class I and class II types were available, the types were taken from metadata supplied by the sample provider, not from assay-based typing. Broader findings and caveats from the paper: The amount of clinical and demographic metadata varied by source and participant and was provided uncurated.

TCRbeta CDR3 regions were amplified from genomic DNA by means of the immunoSEQ Assay, a bias-controlled multiplex PCR. Per the source publication's procedure: The number of nucleated cells in each sample was estimated from the amplification of reference gene primers within the assay. To quantify the absolute abundance of each unique TCRbeta CDR3 rearrangement, sequence reads were collapsed and filtered. For each sample, productive Simpson clonality was calculated by taking the square root of Simpson's diversity index across productive rearrangements. The clones in this table, taken by TCRdb from immuneACCESS, are in-frame only. Not every clone is retained; where verified, under half of the shortfall comes from an unresolved V gene, and the cause of the rest is unknown. V, J and clone size are those of that table, while D and trimming were read from the DNA. In this sample the table shows 59,000 or so clones, around 81% of which occur a single time. Roughly 6.9% of the sample is taken by the ten largest.

Whole blood was collected in K2EDTA tubes by collaborating institutions according to the institutions' own protocols. For TCRbeta analysis, collaborators shipped samples in one of three forms: frozen whole blood, isolated PBMCs, or DNA extracted from either of those sample types. CDR1 is given as SGDLS and CDR2 as YYNGEE, both from the germline V gene. The CDR3 starts with the cysteine, ends with the phenylalanine, and has 15 residues. CDR3 DNA is the only sequence kept; it has 45 bases, read in frame from the first base. V is trimmed back by 0 bases and J by 4 bases, and the junction contains 2 bases that no gene match accounts for.

The chain joins TRBV9 to TRBJ2-2; a stretch of 8 junction bases matches TRBD2. The specimen sequenced was peripheral blood. This clonotype was obtained from a man aged 60 to 69 with acute or convalescent COVID-19. The nucleotide sequence is TGTGCCAGCAGCGTAGACGGGGGGGGCACCGGGGAGCTGTTTTTT. The resulting protein is CASSVDGGGTGELFF. Full variable domain (CDR3 extended with the reference TRBV9 and TRBJ2-2 proteins): DSGVTQTPKHLITATGQRVTLRCSPRSGDLSVYWYQQSLDQGLQFLIQYYNGEERAKGNILERFSAQQFPDLHSELNLSSLELGDSALYFCASSVDGGGTGELFFGEGSRLTVL.